The clone carrying this TCR beta chain was seen at least ten times. The data belong to a study of T cells in Graves' hyperthyroidism and ophthalmopathy. This CDR3 comprises 18 residues. V shed 1 base, J shed 6 bases, and the junction held 11 bases outside the gene matches. Germline values: CDR1 SGHAT, CDR2 FQDESV (reference sequence). The CDR3 regions of TCR beta were amplified from RNA transcripts. Initially, a first-round RT-PCR of the TCR CDR3 employed the HTBI primer set. TCRdb ran MiXCR on the multiplex PCR reads and lists one entry per CDR3 protein. The sample has more than 300,000 distinct CDR3 sequences, about 15% seen once.

Sample: blood. The source of this sequence is a woman aged 25 to 39 with Graves' hyperthyroidism. The chain employs TRBV11-1 and TRBJ2-2; 10 nucleotides align to TRBD2. The CDR3 region has the DNA TGTGCCAGCAGCTTAGTTCCAGCGGGAGGGCCTAGTGCCGGGGAGCTGTTTTTT. This codes for CASSLVPAGGPSAGELFF. The full variable domain, with the rest looked up from reference TRBV11-1 and TRBJ2-2, is EAEVAQSPRYKITEKSQAVAFWCDPISGHATLYWYRQILGQGPELLVQFQDESVVDDSQLPKDRFSAERLKGVDSTLKIQPAELGDSAMYLCASSLVPAGGPSAGELFFGEGSRLTVL.